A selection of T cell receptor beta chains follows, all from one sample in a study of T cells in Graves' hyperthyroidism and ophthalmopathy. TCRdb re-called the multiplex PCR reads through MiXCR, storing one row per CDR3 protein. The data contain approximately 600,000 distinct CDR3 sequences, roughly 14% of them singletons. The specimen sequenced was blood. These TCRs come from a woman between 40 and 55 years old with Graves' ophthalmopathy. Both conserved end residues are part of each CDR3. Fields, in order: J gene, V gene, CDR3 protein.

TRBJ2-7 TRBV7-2 CASSRQGHLPSYEQYF
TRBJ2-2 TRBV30 CAWSVRGVGELFF
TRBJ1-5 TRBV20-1 CSARKGGTGNQPQHF
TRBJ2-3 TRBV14 CASSQGTGSQLITQYF
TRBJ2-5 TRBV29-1 CSVEGRDEETQYF
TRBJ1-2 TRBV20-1 CSASEELTGYTF
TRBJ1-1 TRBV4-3 CASSQGSTGRTEAFF
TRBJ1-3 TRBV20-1 CSARVQSLRPGNTIYF
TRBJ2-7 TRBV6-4 CASSDSSGLANNEQYF
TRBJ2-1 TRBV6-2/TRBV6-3 CASHFRGNHNEQFF
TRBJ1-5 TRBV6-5 CASSYGSDRHSNQPQHF
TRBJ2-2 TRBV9 CASSVVGGELFF
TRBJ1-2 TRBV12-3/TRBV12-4 CASSFGQGNVYGYTF
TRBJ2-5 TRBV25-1 CASSGTPTGRETQYF
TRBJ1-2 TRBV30 CAWEDGVYGYTF
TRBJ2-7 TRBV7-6 CASSLERGKVNEQYF
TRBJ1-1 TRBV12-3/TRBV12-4 CASRLRDRVTEAFF
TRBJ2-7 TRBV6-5 CASSTTWDRSYEQYF
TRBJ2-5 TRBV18 CASFPAEGSTHYQETQYF
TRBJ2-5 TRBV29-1 CSVTMTGQETQYF
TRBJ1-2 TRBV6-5 CASSYGRTPRNNYGYTF
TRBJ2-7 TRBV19 CASSMAGTSTYEQYF
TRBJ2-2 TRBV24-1 CATSVHPGTSDNTGELFF
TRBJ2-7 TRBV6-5 CASSPLAGGPYEQYF
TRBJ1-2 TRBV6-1 CASREFVDAETF
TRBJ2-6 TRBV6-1 CASIGDWFADANVLTF
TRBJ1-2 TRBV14 CASSQDRMRAGPNGYTF
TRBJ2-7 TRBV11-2 CASSSWTSGNSYEQYF
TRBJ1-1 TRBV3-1 CASSQGETRGQAEAFF
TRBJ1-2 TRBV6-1 CASTPGAYGYTF
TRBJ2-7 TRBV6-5 CASIYLDGAVYEQYF
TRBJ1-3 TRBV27 CASSLRGVEGNTIYF
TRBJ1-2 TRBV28 CASSMTETYGYTF
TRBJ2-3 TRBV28 CASSLATEGADTQYF
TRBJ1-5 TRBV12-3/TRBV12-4 CASKMGDQPQHF
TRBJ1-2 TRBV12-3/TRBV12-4 CASTSPRVRSYGYTF
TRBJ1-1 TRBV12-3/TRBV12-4 CASSATGLTEAFF
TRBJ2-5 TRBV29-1 CSVRTEKETQYF
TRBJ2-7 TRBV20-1 CSAIASDRPEQYF
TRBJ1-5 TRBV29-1 CSVVDRGNQPQHF
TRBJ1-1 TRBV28 CASSLLSGADEAFF
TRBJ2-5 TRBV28 CATWGVETQYF
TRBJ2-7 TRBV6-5 CASRQGIYEQYF
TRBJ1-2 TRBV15 CATATGFVDYGYTF
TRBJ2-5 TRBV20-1 CSARKVNQETQYF
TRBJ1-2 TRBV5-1 CASSPRDSRTLYGYTF
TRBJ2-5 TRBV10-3 CAISFSGQETQYF